A selection of T cell receptor beta chains follows, all from one sample in a study of CD8+CD57+ T cells in acquired aplastic anemia. In TCRdb, the reads were re-called with MiXCR into one record per CDR3 protein. The sample lists about 270,000 distinct CDR3 sequences, about 80% occurring once. Input material: sorted CD4+, CD8+, or CD8+CD57+ T cells (not recorded which) from PBMCs. Receptors originate from a human donor with aplastic anemia. Each CDR3 is given with its conserved first and last residue. The order of the fields is CDR3 protein, CDR3 DNA, J gene, clone size, D gene, V gene. The D gene is left open where the match is weak. The size entry is marked missing in some rows and otherwise reads once, few, many or a size class.

CDR3 protein: CASSSGGDSRTQYF
CDR3 DNA: TGTGCCAGCAGCTCAGGGGGGGATAGCCGTACGCAGTATTTT
J gene: TRBJ2-3
clone size: NA
D gene: NA
V gene: TRBV9

CDR3 protein: CATSIRDRDYEQYF
CDR3 DNA: TGTGCCACCAGCATCCGGGACAGGGACTACGAGCAGTACTTC
J gene: TRBJ2-7
clone size: NA
D gene: TRBD1
V gene: TRBV15

CDR3 protein: CASSDGGGYGEYFVPF
CDR3 DNA: TGTGCCAGCAGTGACGGCGGTGGCTACGGGGAGTACTTCGTGCCGTTC
J gene: TRBJ2-6
clone size: NA
D gene: NA
V gene: TRBV2

CDR3 protein: CSARDQSSYEQYF
CDR3 DNA: TGCAGTGCTAGAGATCAGAGCTCCTACGAGCAGTACTTC
J gene: TRBJ2-7
clone size: many
D gene: NA
V gene: TRBV20-1

CDR3 protein: CASGSAGGRVTQFF
CDR3 DNA: TGTGCCAGCGGCTCAGCGGGAGGTCGCGTTACGCAGTTTTTT
J gene: TRBJ2-3
clone size: NA
D gene: TRBD2
V gene: TRBV2

CDR3 protein: CASSRTGVAGATQSF
CDR3 DNA: TGTGCCAGCAGTCGGACTGGCGTGGCCGGGGCTACGCAGTCTTTT
J gene: TRBJ2-3
clone size: NA
D gene: NA
V gene: TRBV19

CDR3 protein: CASSGSSGGPINEQLFF
CDR3 DNA: TGTGCCAGTAGTGGGTCGTCAGGGGGGCCAATCAATGAGCAGCTCTTTTTT
J gene: TRBJ1-4
clone size: NA
D gene: TRBD1
V gene: TRBV19

CDR3 protein: CAISESAGESYEQYF
CDR3 DNA: TGTGCCATCAGTGAGTCGGCGGGGGAGTCCTACGAGCAGTACTTC
J gene: TRBJ2-7
clone size: NA
D gene: TRBD2
V gene: TRBV10-3

CDR3 protein: CASSPERGNSTHHF
CDR3 DNA: TGTGCCAGCAGTCCAGAGAGGGGCAATTCAACCCACCACTTT
J gene: TRBJ1-6
clone size: NA
D gene: NA
V gene: TRBV7-9

CDR3 protein: CATSGRSLGYEQYF
CDR3 DNA: TGTGCCACCAGCGGCCGAAGCCTAGGGTACGAGCAGTACTTC
J gene: TRBJ2-7
clone size: NA
D gene: NA
V gene: TRBV7-9

CDR3 protein: CASSLAQSNTEAFF
CDR3 DNA: TGTGCCAGCAGTTTAGCCCAATCGAACACTGAAGCTTTCTTT
J gene: TRBJ1-1
clone size: many
D gene: NA
V gene: TRBV12-3/TRBV12-4

CDR3 protein: CASSSQGIHGNEQFF
CDR3 DNA: TGTGCCAGTAGCTCACAGGGAATTCACGGCAATGAGCAGTTCTTC
J gene: TRBJ2-1
clone size: NA
D gene: NA
V gene: TRBV11-1

CDR3 protein: CASSSTGGSDTQYYF
CDR3 DNA: TGTGCCAGCAGCTCTACGGGAGGTTCCGATACGCAGTATTACTTC
J gene: TRBJ2-5
clone size: NA
D gene: TRBD2
V gene: TRBV7-3

CDR3 protein: CATSFRGQANGGAQETQYF
CDR3 DNA: TGTGCCACCAGCTTCAGGGGGCAGGCTAACGGGGGGGCGCAGGAGACCCAGTACTTC
J gene: TRBJ2-5
clone size: NA
D gene: NA
V gene: TRBV5-5

CDR3 protein: CASSVPSAHTDTEYF
CDR3 DNA: TGTGCCAGCAGCGTACCTAGCGCACACACAGATACGGAGTATTTT
J gene: TRBJ2-3
clone size: NA
D gene: NA
V gene: TRBV11-1

CDR3 protein: CASSLTSAIDYGYTF
CDR3 DNA: TGTGCCAGCAGCTTGACTAGCGCAATCGACTATGGCTACACCTTC
J gene: TRBJ1-2
clone size: NA
D gene: NA
V gene: TRBV11-3

CDR3 protein: CASSYFSGGSTDTQYF
CDR3 DNA: TGTGCCAGCAGCTATTTTAGCGGGGGTAGCACAGATACGCAGTATTTT
J gene: TRBJ2-3
clone size: NA
D gene: TRBD2
V gene: TRBV7-6

CDR3 protein: CASSMWEGTHPEQF
CDR3 DNA: TGTGCCAGTAGTATGTGGGAGGGCACCCACCCCGAGCAGTTT
J gene: TRBJ1-5
clone size: NA
D gene: NA
V gene: TRBV2

CDR3 protein: CASSLGAGPDTQYHF
CDR3 DNA: TGTGCCAGCAGCTTAGGGGCCGGTCCCGATACGCAGTATCATTTT
J gene: TRBJ1-5
clone size: NA
D gene: NA
V gene: TRBV7-8

CDR3 protein: CASSYGAPEAF
CDR3 DNA: TGTGCCAGCAGCTACGGGGCGCCCGAAGCTTTC
J gene: TRBJ2-3
clone size: once
D gene: NA
V gene: TRBV7-2

CDR3 protein: CASSSASGKPTPSF
CDR3 DNA: TGTGCCAGCAGCTCGGCCAGTGGGAAGCCTACACCTTCGTTT
J gene: TRBJ2-3
clone size: NA
D gene: NA
V gene: TRBV7-9

CDR3 protein: CASSSLSATEQFF
CDR3 DNA: TGTGCCAGCAGCTCGCTCTCCGCCACTGAGCAGTTCTTC
J gene: TRBJ2-1
clone size: NA
D gene: NA
V gene: TRBV7-2

CDR3 protein: CASSDMGQDDTGELFF
CDR3 DNA: TGCGCCAGCAGTGATATGGGACAGGATGACACCGGGGAGCTGTTTTTT
J gene: TRBJ2-2
clone size: NA
D gene: TRBD1
V gene: TRBV10-1

CDR3 protein: CATSDSAGTGWPNTGELFF
CDR3 DNA: TGTGCCACCAGTGATAGTGCCGGGACAGGATGGCCGAACACCGGGGAGCTGTTTTTT
J gene: TRBJ2-2
clone size: NA
D gene: TRBD1
V gene: TRBV24-1

CDR3 protein: CATGTSGKKDTQYF
CDR3 DNA: TGTGCCACCGGGACTAGCGGGAAGAAGGATACGCAGTACTTC
J gene: TRBJ2-5
clone size: once
D gene: TRBD2
V gene: TRBV24-1

CDR3 protein: CATSAAAGLYKQYF
CDR3 DNA: TGTGCCACCAGTGCAGCCGCAGGACTGTACAAGCAGTACTTC
J gene: TRBJ2-7
clone size: NA
D gene: NA
V gene: TRBV15

CDR3 protein: CASSLDLTGAFF
CDR3 DNA: TGTGCCAGCAGCTTAGACCTGACAGGAGCTTTCTTT
J gene: TRBJ1-1
clone size: NA
D gene: NA
V gene: TRBV11-2

CDR3 protein: CTSNDARNTEAFF
CDR3 DNA: TGTACCTCCAATGACGCCAGGAACACTGAAGCTTTCTTT
J gene: TRBJ1-1
clone size: NA
D gene: NA
V gene: TRBV10-3

CDR3 protein: CASSLAPESINGYTF
CDR3 DNA: TGTGCCAGCAGCTTAGCCCCAGAATCTATCAATGGCTACACCTTC
J gene: TRBJ1-2
clone size: NA
D gene: NA
V gene: TRBV4-2

CDR3 protein: CASSLWLQSDRDFFPEQYF
CDR3 DNA: TGCGCCAGCAGCTTATGGTTGCAGTCGGACAGGGATTTTTTTCCCGAGCAGTACTTC
J gene: TRBJ2-7
clone size: NA
D gene: TRBD1
V gene: TRBV5-1

CDR3 protein: CASRPEGNTEAFF
CDR3 DNA: TGCGCCAGCAGGCCGGAGGGAAACACTGAAGCTTTCTTT
J gene: TRBJ1-1
clone size: NA
D gene: NA
V gene: TRBV5-1

CDR3 protein: CASSLVLRGNEQFF
CDR3 DNA: TGTGCCAGCAGCTTAGTTCTGAGGGGCAATGAGCAGTTCTTC
J gene: TRBJ2-1
clone size: NA
D gene: NA
V gene: TRBV11-3

CDR3 protein: CASSFRTGVEQYF
CDR3 DNA: TGTGCCAGCAGCTTTAGGACAGGGGTTGAGCAGTACTTC
J gene: TRBJ2-7
clone size: NA
D gene: TRBD1
V gene: TRBV7-6

CDR3 protein: CARNGSWESQYF
CDR3 DNA: TGTGCCAGAAACGGTAGTTGGGAGAGCCAGTACTTC
J gene: TRBJ2-5
clone size: NA
D gene: NA
V gene: TRBV7-9

CDR3 protein: CASGLGGGPATQYF
CDR3 DNA: TGTGCCAGCGGGTTAGGGGGAGGTCCCGCTACGCAGTATTTT
J gene: TRBJ2-3
clone size: NA
D gene: NA
V gene: TRBV2

CDR3 protein: CASSLERSPDTEYF
CDR3 DNA: TGTGCCAGCAGCTTAGAAAGAAGTCCGGATACGGAGTATTTT
J gene: TRBJ2-3
clone size: NA
D gene: NA
V gene: TRBV7-9

CDR3 protein: CASSSILNGANYEQFF
CDR3 DNA: TGTGCCAGCAGCTCCATTCTTAACGGGGCCAACTATGAGCAGTTCTTC
J gene: TRBJ2-1
clone size: many
D gene: NA
V gene: TRBV7-9

CDR3 protein: CASSSGATAGQNHPQHF
CDR3 DNA: TGTGCCAGCAGCTCCGGGGCTACGGCTGGACAGAATCACCCCCAGCATTTT
J gene: TRBJ1-5
clone size: NA
D gene: NA
V gene: TRBV7-8

CDR3 protein: CASSRQGPSSYEQYF
CDR3 DNA: TGTGCCAGCAGTCGACAGGGCCCTAGCTCCTACGAGCAGTACTTC
J gene: TRBJ2-7
clone size: NA
D gene: TRBD1
V gene: TRBV2

CDR3 protein: CATSEVRGLNAQYF
CDR3 DNA: TGTGCCACCAGTGAAGTACGAGGTCTCAATGCGCAGTACTTC
J gene: TRBJ2-7
clone size: NA
D gene: NA
V gene: TRBV24-1

CDR3 protein: CASSMTRGAYNEQFF
CDR3 DNA: TGTGCCAGTAGTATGACTAGGGGCGCCTACAATGAGCAGTTCTTC
J gene: TRBJ2-1
clone size: NA
D gene: NA
V gene: TRBV19

CDR3 protein: CASSGGGLVSPLHF
CDR3 DNA: TGTGCCAGCAGTGGAGGGGGCCTGGTTTCACCCCTCCACTTT
J gene: TRBJ1-6
clone size: NA
D gene: TRBD1
V gene: TRBV2

CDR3 protein: CASSVADGKDPQYF
CDR3 DNA: TGTGCCAGCAGCGTTGCGGATGGCAAAGATCCGCAGTATTTT
J gene: TRBJ2-3
clone size: once
D gene: NA
V gene: TRBV9

CDR3 protein: CASSLEGADQYVRQYF
CDR3 DNA: TGTGCCAGCAGCCTCGAGGGAGCCGATCAGTACGTCAGGCAGTATTTT
J gene: TRBJ2-3
clone size: NA
D gene: NA
V gene: TRBV7-8

CDR3 protein: CASSLGGASQPQHF
CDR3 DNA: TGTGCCAGCAGCTTGGGCGGGGCGAGTCAGCCCCAGCATTTT
J gene: TRBJ1-5
clone size: NA
D gene: NA
V gene: TRBV5-6

CDR3 protein: CASSLVGGSDEAFF
CDR3 DNA: TGTGCCAGCAGCTTAGTGGGTGGGAGCGATGAAGCTTTCTTT
J gene: TRBJ1-1
clone size: NA
D gene: NA
V gene: TRBV7-8

CDR3 protein: CASSLESGGDTQYF
CDR3 DNA: TGTGCCAGCAGCTTAGAATCCGGCGGAGATACGCAGTATTTT
J gene: TRBJ2-3
clone size: NA
D gene: NA
V gene: TRBV13

CDR3 protein: CATGRAGSNQNQDF
CDR3 DNA: TGTGCCACCGGAAGGGCCGGGAGCAATCAGAACCAGGACTTC
J gene: TRBJ2-5
clone size: NA
D gene: NA
V gene: TRBV9